This T cell receptor beta chain originates from a study of beta chain features in type 1 diabetes. Overall study: Sorted cells examined across all samples numbered 100 million to 140 million.

The V and J ends lost 5 bases and 7 bases respectively, with 12 bases between them. This CDR3 is 13 amino acids long. CDR1 is MNHEY and CDR2 is SMNVEV in the germline V gene (reference sequence). Investigators reverse transcribed all isolated RNA, so they sequenced expressed TCRB transcripts. The table came from immunoSEQ multiplex PCR; TCRdb's copy has only in-frame clones and leaves some out. The table lists roughly 400,000 clones, about 14% of them singletons. For this clone: Its target is unknown.

Whole-study results and caveats: An over-representation of cells with high TCR expression could result from cDNA sequencing.

The sequencing input was naive CD4+ T cells from blood. V and J are TRBV27 and TRBJ2-1; the D is unclear. The origin of this receptor is a woman aged 18-29 years in good health. The CDR3 DNA follows: TGTGCCAGCAGTCGAAACCCGAGGAATGAGCAGTTCTTC. Amino acid sequence: CASSRNPRNEQFF.